This TCR beta chain appears in the sequencing data of a study of PD-1 blockade in classical Hodgkin lymphoma (dated by TCRdb to between 2020 and 2021). Looking at the study overall: Nivolumab dosing was 3 mg/kg intravenously every 2 weeks, continuing until either disease progression or unacceptable toxicity. To define a peripheral blood immune signature of response to PD-1 blockade in classical Hodgkin lymphoma, the study combined TCR beta sequencing with CyTOF. Results and caveats for the whole study, not just this receptor: Baseline diversity similar to that of newly diagnosed patients was observed in trial patients achieving complete response, whereas significantly lower diversity was observed in partial responders and progressors. A significant rise by C4D1 was seen in CD4+ but not CD8+ TCR diversity (p=0.0027 vs p=0.16), with the rise being most apparent in complete responders (p=0.02). Only a single clinical trial cohort was studied, and what caused the repertoire differences, possibly disease activity or prior therapy, remained undefined. Newly diagnosed patients were reported to have lower baseline TCR diversity than healthy donors, and relapsed/refractory patients were reported to have lower baseline TCR diversity still. Patients starting nivolumab less than 1 year after ASCT had lower diversity and were excluded from later analyses to avoid confounding by immune reconstitution.

Interpreted using the paper, the time point label stands for: cycle 1 day 1 (C1D1), immediately before nivolumab initiation. Relapse after autologous stem cell transplantation had occurred in all trial patients, and cohorts A, B and C were distinguished by prior brentuximab vedotin exposure. CD4+ T cells were purified from thawed PBMCs by magnetic negative selection with a Miltenyi CD4+ T cell isolation kit. The trial cohort comprised 60 or so patients with relapsed/refractory classical Hodgkin lymphoma whose best overall responses were complete response, partial response or progressive disease. Trial patients were treated with single-agent nivolumab in the multi-cohort phase II CheckMate 205 trial. Best overall response was determined by an independent review committee according to the 2007 International Working Group response criteria. PBMCs from the trial were collected at three points: immediately before nivolumab initiation (C1D1), and during therapy at cycle 2 day 1 and cycle 4 day 1. After peripheral blood was drawn into 8 mL Vacutainer Cell Preparation Tubes, PBMCs were isolated by centrifugation and then cryopreserved. Purified CD4+ and CD8+ fractions were prepared only for cases with an additional available PBMC sample. Magnetically labelled cells were removed on LS columns in a quadroMACS separator, and the flow-through was collected as the purified fraction.

Genomic DNA was extracted with the Qiagen DNeasy kit from unsorted PBMCs and from negatively selected CD4+ and CD8+ fractions. TCR beta CDR3 regions were subjected to amplification by immunoSEQ multiplex PCR with primers that anneal to V and J segments. Amplification bias was minimized using a synthetic immune receptor repertoire, and residual bias was removed computationally after sequencing. As for the original processing: Repertoire diversity was quantified as the Shannon entropy index using custom Python scripts. Unsorted, CD4+ and CD8+ repertoires were analyzed separately, except in combined analyses where CD4+ and CD8+ sequences were merged in silico. A clone counted as expanded when the clone's frequency after treatment rose at least 2-fold relative to C1D1, and clones undetected at baseline were given a pseudocount of 0.5. Clones with 0 or 1 copy at C1D1 were defined as singleton clones, while clones with 2 or more copies were defined as non-singleton clones. Clones expanded in unsorted samples were annotated as CD4+, CD8+ or unknown by matching protein sequences in sorted samples from the same patient. Wilcoxon tests were applied to paired samples to test diversity changes from C1D1 to C4D1. Drawn from immuneACCESS, this table holds only the in-frame rearrangements with V and J called that TCRdb kept. Clones are partly lost; checked studies trace under half to an unresolved V gene and leave the rest unexplained. V and J calls and clone size are as listed in that table; D and trimming were resolved from the DNA. In all, the sample holds around 36,000 clones, and around 90% of those were seen once. The top ten clonotypes cover 0.2% to 0.3% of the sample.

About this clone: Its binding antigen is unknown. No qualities accompany the bases; no much larger clone lies one base away.

V is clipped by 7 bases and J by 5 bases, and the sequence between their germline boundaries is 15 bases long. Taken from the germline V gene, the CDR1 and CDR2 loops are SGHRS and YFSETQ. Its CDR3 holds 13 amino acids, cysteine through phenylalanine. The entry retains the CDR3 DNA only, 39 bases that are in frame from base 1. Recombination joined TRBV5-1 with TRBJ1-2, and perhaps TRBD1 as D gene, on 6 matching bases. This receptor was identified in a human donor with classical Hodgkin lymphoma. The specimen comprised CD4+ T cells from blood, sampled at baseline. The nucleotides are TGCGCCAGCCGAGTGGGGGGCGAGTATGGCTACACCTTC. This yields the protein CASRVGGEYGYTF.